The 31 T cell receptor beta chains reported below all come from one sample, sequenced in a study of post-analysis software for immune sequencing data. Study results and limitations: The five TRBV segments detected at higher frequency in patients than in controls included TRBV5-6, TRBV5-1 and TRBV20-1.

Their antigen targets remain unknown. Carried by the TCR beta cDNA libraries were unique molecular identifiers. Via MiXCR, TCRdb re-called the PCR reads, giving one row per CDR3 protein. This repertoire shows roughly 870,000 distinct CDR3 sequences, roughly half found once; its top ten account for 4.6%. The material sequenced was blood. These receptors were obtained from a girl between 5 and 17 years old with multiple sclerosis.

This chain links TRBV4-1 with TRBJ2-7; 13 bases fit TRBD2. The CDR3 sequence is 15 residues long. The trim removed 0 bases at V and 10 bases at J, leaving 6 bases unmatched. Germline loops: CDR1 MGHRA, CDR2 YSYEKL. The CDR3 DNA is TGCGCCAGCAGCCAAGAGGGGACTAGCGGGATAGAACAGTACTTC. Translation: CASSQEGTSGIEQYF.

The chain employs TRBV7-2 and TRBJ2-3, with 7 bases fitting TRBD2. The V gene's germline CDR1 is SGHTA and CDR2 FQGNSA. Trimming at V came to 3 bases and at J to 6 bases, leaving 12 bases not matched to a gene. The CDR3 has 16 amino acids. The CDR3 reads CASSFNRGGLGDTQYF. The CDR3 DNA reads as TGTGCCAGCAGCTTCAACCGCGGGGGTCTCGGGGATACGCAGTATTTT.

The CDR3 protein is CSARPTSGQETQYF. The CDR3 DNA sequence: TGCAGTGCTAGACCGACTAGCGGCCAAGAGACCCAGTACTTC. V and J are TRBV20-1 and TRBJ2-7; 9 bases fit TRBD2. The DNA end is a closer match to TRBJ2-5, so the J assignment may be wrong. Per germline, CDR1 DFQATT and CDR2 SNEGSKA (reference sequence). The CDR3 totals 14 residues.

V is TRBV6-5 and J is TRBJ2-1; TRBD2 matches at 8 bases. The CDR3 is made up of 20 amino acids. V shed 1 base and J 6 bases; nucleotides not matched to a gene: 20. The germline CDR1 and CDR2 sequences are MNHEY and SVGAGI. CDR3 sequence: CASSYLYPRRAGGGSNEQFF. In nucleotides, the CDR3 is TGTGCCAGCAGTTACTTGTACCCTAGACGTGCGGGAGGAGGGAGCAATGAGCAGTTCTTC.

The table lists this clonotype with a count of one. This CDR3 is CSARGFSGANVLTF. CDR3 sequence (DNA): TGCAGTGCTAGGGGGTTCTCTGGGGCCAACGTCCTGACTTTC. The chain joins TRBV20-1 to TRBJ2-6; D is unclear. Germline CDR1 is DFQATT and CDR2 is SNEGSKA (reference sequence). Trimming stripped 3 bases from V and 0 bases from J, with 6 bases between. The CDR3 totals 14 residues.

The sample holds many counts of this clonotype. The gene calls are TRBV11-2 and TRBJ2-3, with D maybe TRBD1 (5 bases). Germline loops: CDR1 SGHAT, CDR2 FQNNGV. The CDR3 consists of 12 residues. V was shortened by 3 bases and J by 5 bases, with 6 bases between the two germline ends. The CDR3 loop is CASSFRGDTQYF. CDR3 nucleotides: TGTGCCAGCAGCTTTAGGGGAGATACGCAGTATTTT.

The chain joins TRBV5-1 to TRBJ2-7, with 9 bases matching TRBD2. There are 15 residues in the CDR3. With 0 bases clipped from V and 5 bases from J, the junction kept 6 bases outside the gene matches. Germline V gene lookup returns CDR1 SGHRS and CDR2 YFSETQ. CDR3 loop: CASSLVFAGGNEQYF. CDR3 sequence (DNA): TGCGCCAGCAGCTTGGTTTTCGCGGGAGGGAACGAGCAGTACTTC. Filled out from reference TRBV5-1 and TRBJ2-7, the complete variable domain reads KAGVTQTPRYLIKTRGQQVTLSCSPISGHRSVSWYQQTPGQGLQFLFEYFSETQRNKGNFPGRFSGRQFSNSRSEMNVSTLELGDSALYLCASSLVFAGGNEQYFGPGTRLTVT.

The rearrangement uses TRBV12-3 or TRBV12-4 and TRBJ2-3; D is uncertain. This CDR3 comprises 15 residues. The V end was cut by 5 bases, the J end by 1 base, with 13 bases between. This CDR3 is CASSVGVSGTDTQYF. The CDR3 coding sequence is TGTGCCAGCAGTGTAGGCGTGTCAGGCACAGATACGCAGTATTTT.

This clonotype appeared a few times. The CDR3 DNA sequence: TGTGCCAGCAGCTTTCGTTCGGACGCAAGCTCCTACGAGCAGTACTTC. This translates into CASSFRSDASSYEQYF. J is TRBJ2-7 and V is TRBV7-9, with D unclear. This CDR3 comprises 16 residues. Trimming removed 3 bases at V and 0 bases at J, with 15 bases between. Germline assignment: CDR1 SEHNR and CDR2 FQNEAQ (reference sequence).

V and J are TRBV14 and TRBJ2-1; 7 nucleotides match TRBD2. CDR1 and CDR2 from the germline V gene are SGHDN and FVKESK. The V gene end was trimmed by 1 base and the J gene end by 0 bases; junction bases not matched to a gene: 18. The CDR3 is made up of 21 amino acids. In DNA, the CDR3 is TGTGCCAGCAGCCAAGGGTACCCCCTTCAGCGGGGCCTGGACTCCTACAATGAGCAGTTCTTC. This encodes CASSQGYPLQRGLDSYNEQFF.

This clonotype was counted a few times. The chain links TRBV12-3 or TRBV12-4 to TRBJ1-1, with D perhaps TRBD1 (5 bases). With 5 bases removed from V and 4 bases from J, the gap between germline ends came to 11 bases. This CDR3 is 13 amino acids long. In DNA form, the CDR3 reads TGTGCCAGCAGTCAGGGACGCCTCACTGAAGCTTTCTTT. This codes for CASSQGRLTEAFF.

The chain joins TRBV3-1 to TRBJ2-5; the match to TRBD2 covers 7 bases. Germline V CDR1 and CDR2: LGHDT, YNNKEL (reference sequence). V shed 7 bases and J 11 bases; nucleotides not matched to a gene: 10. This CDR3 is built from 12 residues. CDR3 region: CASTRMGGEQYF. The CDR3 bases are TGTGCCAGCACCCGAATGGGAGGGGAGCAGTACTTC.

The chain is built from TRBV3-1 and TRBJ2-7; possibly TRBD1 or TRBD2 for D (5 bases each). The germline V gene has CDR1 LGHDT and CDR2 YNNKEL (reference sequence). V was shortened by 3 bases and J by 2 bases, with 14 bases between the two germline ends. The CDR3 sequence is 15 residues long. Here the CDR3 reads CASSQKGRRPYEQYF. CDR3 DNA: TGTGCCAGCAGCCAGAAGGGACGGAGACCCTACGAGCAGTACTTC.

The V call is TRBV20-1, the J call TRBJ2-1; no reliable D call. The germline V gene encodes CDR1 DFQATT and CDR2 SNEGSKA (reference sequence). The CDR3 is 12 amino acids. V lost 4 bases and J 7 bases, leaving 11 bases between the germline ends. CDR3 region: CSAKALGNEQFF. CDR3 nucleotide sequence: TGCAGTGCTAAGGCGCTTGGGAATGAGCAGTTCTTC.

The rearrangement uses TRBV7-2 and TRBJ2-3, with 7 bases identical to TRBD2. Germline assignment: CDR1 SGHTA and CDR2 FQGNSA. The junction had 13 bases not matched to a gene; V was cut back by 4 bases and J by 6 bases. The CDR3 length is 16 residues. CDR3 coding DNA: TGTGCCAGCAGCTACAAAGGAGGCGGGGGAGGCGATACGCAGTATTTT. Amino acid sequence: CASSYKGGGGGDTQYF.

The chain uses TRBV5-4 and TRBJ1-5; 7 positions agree with TRBD1. Germline V CDR1 and CDR2: SGHNT, YYREEE (reference sequence). The CDR3 covers 14 residues. Unmatched junction bases numbered 8, after V lost 4 bases and J lost 7 bases. In DNA form, the CDR3 reads TGTGCCAGCAGCACCCAGGGGGAACGGCAGCCCCAGCATTTT. This codes for CASSTQGERQPQHF.

This clonotype was observed a few times. The chain is built from TRBV3-1 and TRBJ1-5; 10 positions agree with TRBD1. The V gene end was trimmed by 3 bases and the J gene end by 3 bases; junction bases not matched to a gene: 5. Germline loops: CDR1 LGHDT, CDR2 YNNKEL (reference sequence). CDR3 length: 16 amino acids. For the CDR3, the DNA is TGTGCCAGCAGCCACACCGGGACAGGGGTCAATCAGCCCCAGCATTTT. It translates to CASSHTGTGVNQPQHF.

This clonotype was observed a handful of times. The V call is TRBV9, the J call TRBJ1-4; 8 bases line up with TRBD1. V lost 0 bases, J lost 4 bases, and 5 bases stayed unmatched. The CDR3 runs 16 residues. Germline CDR1 is SGDLS and CDR2 is YYNGEE. CDR3 sequence reads: CASSVATGQVNEKLFF. CDR3 nucleotide sequence: TGTGCCAGCAGCGTAGCTACGGGACAGGTTAATGAAAAACTGTTTTTT.

The J gene is TRBJ2-1, the V gene TRBV12-3 or TRBV12-4; 8 bases line up with TRBD2. The CDR3 totals 15 residues. V lost 7 bases and J lost 6; bases outside the gene matches: 11. Here the CDR3 DNA reads TGTGCCAGCACCGCGACCGGACTAGCCCTCAATGAGCAGTTCTTC. It yields the protein CASTATGLALNEQFF.

V gene TRBV4-1 combines with J gene TRBJ1-1; a weak D match, TRBD1 (5 bases). Germline values: CDR1 MGHRA, CDR2 YSYEKL. The CDR3 has 16 amino acids. V was cut by 0 bases and J by 1 base, with 12 bases left in between. Here the CDR3 DNA reads TGCGCCAGCAGCCAAGAGCCGGGGGGGAGGAACACTGAAGCTTTCTTT. Encoded protein: CASSQEPGGRNTEAFF.

This clonotype was observed a few times. The J gene is TRBJ1-2, the V gene TRBV20-1; 9 nucleotides match TRBD1. The germline gives CDR1 DFQATT, CDR2 SNEGSKA (reference sequence). With V trimmed by 3 bases and J by 4 bases, 6 bases remained unmatched. The CDR3 runs to 14 residues. DNA of the CDR3: TGCAGTGCTAGTTTCGGACAGGGGCTCTATGGCTACACCTTC. Protein product: CSASFGQGLYGYTF.

V usage is TRBV6-6 and J usage is TRBJ2-7; perhaps TRBD2 as D (5 bases). The V end was cut by 5 bases, the J end by 3 bases, with 20 bases between. Germline CDR1 is MNHNY and CDR2 is SVGAGI (reference sequence). The CDR3 consists of 16 residues. In DNA, the CDR3 is TGTGCCAGCAGTACTTCCAGTGGCCGGAGGAACTACGAGCAGTACTTC. Protein product: CASSTSSGRRNYEQYF.

The genes are TRBV7-6 and TRBJ1-2, with 7 bases identical to TRBD1. The CDR3 totals 15 residues. Trimming took 0 bases from V and 2 from J; bases not matched to a gene: 3. Germline V gene lookup returns CDR1 SGHVS and CDR2 FNYEAQ. The CDR3 coding sequence is TGTGCCAGCAGCTTAGCGACAGGGCGCAACTATGGCTACACCTTC. It yields the protein CASSLATGRNYGYTF.

The CDR3 DNA is TGCGCCAGCAGCTTGGATGCAGGGGGTCTGAACACTGAAGCTTTCTTT. Protein sequence: CASSLDAGGLNTEAFF. V gene TRBV5-1 combines with J gene TRBJ1-1; 7 bases fit TRBD1. There are 16 residues in the CDR3. The V and J ends lost 0 bases and 0 bases, in that order; junction bases with no gene match: 5. In germline, CDR1 is SGHRS, CDR2 YFSETQ.

The chain couples TRBV4-1 to TRBJ2-3; D uncertain. This CDR3 has 14 residues. Germline lookup yields CDR1 MGHRA and CDR2 YSYEKL. V lost 1 base and J lost 2, with 7 bases in between. CDR3 DNA: TGCGCCAGCAGCCAAGCCAGCGACACAGATACGCAGTATTTT. Translating it yields CASSQASDTDTQYF.

V and J are TRBV7-8 and TRBJ2-7; D not certain. Germline V CDR1 and CDR2: SGHVS, FQNEAQ. Deletions cut 5 bases from V and 2 bases from J, with 10 bases between. This CDR3 region has 13 residues. DNA of the CDR3: TGTGCCAGCAGCGCTGGGGTGACCTACGAGCAGTACTTC. It encodes CASSAGVTYEQYF.

Of note for this clonotype: One junction end disagrees with the germline gene, perhaps due to a read error. The chain combines TRBV5-1 with TRBJ2-3; D is possibly TRBD2 (5 bases). The CDR3 runs to 17 residues. Germline V lookup: CDR1 SGHRS, CDR2 YFSETQ. CDR3 protein: CASSYGLSPFPTDTQYF. The CDR3 DNA follows: TGCGCCAGCAGCTACGGACTTTCGCCCTTTCCCACAGATACACAGTATTTT.

V is TRBV20-1 and J is TRBJ2-3; the D gene is possibly TRBD2 (6 bases). This CDR3 has 13 residues. V was trimmed by 4 bases and J by 3 bases, leaving 11 bases between them. Germline assignment: CDR1 DFQATT and CDR2 SNEGSKA (reference sequence). The CDR3 region is CSAIRDSTDTQYF. The DNA for the CDR3 is TGCAGTGCTATCAGGGACTCGACAGATACGCAGTATTTT.

The sample holds a few counts of this clonotype. The chain has TRBV7-9 and TRBJ2-3; TRBD2 agrees at 8 bases. Germline-derived CDR1 and CDR2 are SEHNR and FQNEAQ (reference sequence). The trim removed 1 base at V and 2 bases at J, leaving 5 bases unmatched. CDR3 size: 16 residues. The CDR3 loop reads CASSLVPGGTTDTQYF. CDR3 DNA: TGTGCCAGCAGCTTAGTTCCGGGAGGGACCACAGATACGCAGTATTTT.

This chain links TRBV18 with TRBJ2-1; 8 bases are shared with TRBD2. The CDR3 spans 15 residues. Germline values: CDR1 KGHSH, CDR2 LQKENI. The ends lost 1 base at V and 1 base at J; junction bases unmatched: 0. This CDR3 reads CASSPRLASYNEQFF. In DNA form, the CDR3 reads TGTGCCAGCTCACCACGACTAGCGTCCTACAATGAGCAGTTCTTC.

This rearrangement joins TRBV11-2 to TRBJ2-2; D possibly matches TRBD1 or TRBD2 (5 bases each). The CDR3 is made up of 15 amino acids. Germline V gene data show CDR1 as SGHAT and CDR2 as FQNNGV. V was trimmed by 3 bases and J by 0 bases, leaving 8 bases between them. CDR3 sequence reads: CASSFRDANTGELFF. The CDR3 bases are TGTGCCAGCAGCTTCCGGGACGCGAACACCGGGGAGCTGTTTTTT.